Following are 17 T cell receptor beta chains from one sample sequenced in a study of response to subunit inactivated influenza vaccine. TCRdb reanalysed the RT-PCR reads using MiXCR and keeps one entry per CDR3 protein. The data show about 570,000 distinct CDR3 sequences, approximately 12% seen once. The specimen comprised PBMCs from blood, sampled on the day of vaccination. The origin of the receptors is a man in his forties or fifties who received an inactivated influenza vaccine.

This clonotype has only a few counts. This chain links TRBV5-5 with TRBJ2-7; D uncertain. The germline V gene encodes CDR1 SGHKS and CDR2 YYEKEE (reference sequence). The CDR3 extends over 18 amino acids. Trimming shortened V by 2 bases and J by 0 bases, and 21 bases separated the two germline ends. The CDR3 nucleotides read TGTGCCAGCAGCTTTCCCGGCAGGTGGTGGTCGAGCTCCTACGAGCAGTACTTC. Translation: CASSFPGRWWSSSYEQYF. Full variable domain (rest looked up from reference TRBV5-5 and TRBJ2-7): DAGVTQSPTHLIKTRGQQVTLRCSPISGHKSVSWYQQVLGQGPQFIFQYYEKEERGRGNFPDRFSARQFPNYSSELNVNALLLGDSALYLCASSFPGRWWSSSYEQYFGPGTRLTVT.

This clonotype appeared a few times. The rearrangement links TRBV4-3 to TRBJ2-7, with TRBD1 as a possible D gene (6 bases). The V gene's germline CDR1 is LGHNA and CDR2 YSLEER. This CDR3 spans 16 amino acids. The V and J ends lost 0 bases and 6 bases respectively, with 18 bases between them. CDR3 sequence reads: CASSQELRRQASEQYF. CDR3 nucleotides: TGCGCCAGCAGCCAAGAATTGAGGAGACAGGCTTCCGAGCAGTACTTC.

The gene calls are TRBV24-1 and TRBJ2-7; no firm D call. This CDR3 has 14 residues. V dropped 4 bases and J dropped 5 bases, with 14 bases sitting between them. Germline V gene data show CDR1 as KGHDR and CDR2 as SFDVKD. CDR3 nucleotide sequence: TGTGCCACCAGTGACCCTGGCCGATCCAACGAGCAGTACTTC. Translated: CATSDPGRSNEQYF.

This clonotype came up a few times. The rearrangement joins TRBV7-2 to TRBJ1-5, with TRBD1 as a possible D gene (5 bases). Germline loops: CDR1 SGHTA, CDR2 FQGNSA. V lost 3 bases, J lost 7 bases, and 16 bases lay in between. This CDR3 region has 15 residues. Here the CDR3 DNA reads TGTGCCAGCAGCTTGGCCACGGGGTGGGGGCAGCCCCAGCATTTT. This sequence encodes CASSLATGWGQPQHF.

This clonotype was observed a handful of times. The rearrangement links TRBV6-2 or TRBV6-3 to TRBJ2-3; tentative D call: TRBD2 (6 bases). CDR1 is MNHEY, CDR2 SVGEGT, per germline. The CDR3 totals 16 residues. Between the trimmed V and J ends, which lost 6 bases and 1 base, there was a span of 17 bases. CDR3 protein: CASSRPGGFGTDTQYF. The CDR3 DNA is TGTGCCAGCAGCCGCCCAGGAGGGTTCGGCACAGATACGCAGTATTTT.

A few counts support this clonotype. This chain joins TRBV20-1 and TRBJ2-3; TRBD2 aligns across 10 bases. Germline CDR1 is DFQATT and CDR2 is SNEGSKA (reference sequence). The CDR3 runs 18 residues. Trimming removed 5 bases from V and 0 bases from J; junction bases left unmatched: 14. CDR3 nucleotides: TGCAGTGCTCGAGCCCCTAGCGGGAGTGCCCATAGCACAGATACGCAGTATTTT. This codes for CSARAPSGSAHSTDTQYF.

This clonotype has more than one count but fewer than ten. The chain combines TRBV12-3 or TRBV12-4 with TRBJ2-4; a weak D match, TRBD1 (5 bases). V lost 0 bases, J lost 3 bases, and 9 bases lay in between. This CDR3 region has 15 residues. CDR3 sequence: CASSLAPRDKNIQYF. The CDR3 nucleotides read TGTGCCAGCAGTTTAGCGCCCAGGGACAAAAACATTCAGTACTTC.

This clonotype was counted only a few times. The chain has TRBV28 and TRBJ2-1; tentative D call: TRBD1 (5 bases). The CDR3 has 14 residues. The germline V and J ends were trimmed by 8 bases and 4 bases, with 15 bases remaining between them. From germline, CDR1 is MDHEN and CDR2 SYDVKM. The CDR3 reads CASSLGQAYNEQFF. CDR3 DNA: TGTGCCAGCTCCTTGGGGCAGGCTTACAATGAGCAGTTCTTC. Using reference TRBV28 and TRBJ2-1 for the parts outside the CDR3, the full variable domain is DVKVTQSSRYLVKRTGEKVFLECVQDMDHENMFWYRQDPGLGLRLIYFSYDVKMKEKGDIPEGYSVSREKKERFSLILESASTNQTSMYLCASSLGQAYNEQFFGPGTRLTVL.

There are a few counts of this clonotype. This sequence joins TRBV20-1 and TRBJ2-7; D possibly matches TRBD1 or TRBD2 (5 bases each). V was shortened by 3 bases and J by 3 bases, with 12 bases between the two germline ends. The CDR3 runs to 13 residues. Germline values: CDR1 DFQATT, CDR2 SNEGSKA (reference sequence). CDR3 in amino acids: CSARGTGYYEQYF. The CDR3 DNA reads as TGCAGTGCTAGGGGGACCGGTTACTACGAGCAGTACTTC.

This clonotype came up a few times. The chain carries TRBV7-6 and TRBJ2-2; unclear D gene. This CDR3 contains 15 residues. Deletions cut 5 bases from V and 0 bases from J, with 10 bases between. Per germline, CDR1 SGHVS and CDR2 FNYEAQ. CDR3 nucleotide sequence: TGTGCCAGCAGCGTCTCGGCCCCGAACACCGGGGAGCTGTTTTTT. Protein product: CASSVSAPNTGELFF.

This clonotype was detected a few times. The V call is TRBV29-1, the J call TRBJ2-5; TRBD2 matches at 10 bases. CDR3 length: 15 residues. Per the germline V gene, CDR1 is SQVTM and CDR2 is ANQGSEA. V lost 4 bases, J lost 4 bases, and 9 bases stayed unmatched. The CDR3 DNA reads as TGCAGCGTTGCCGGGTTAGCGGGAGGATTAGAGACCCAGTACTTC. Amino acids: CSVAGLAGGLETQYF.

The sample holds many counts of this clonotype. The chain links TRBV7-3 to TRBJ2-2; D not resolved. CDR3 size: 14 residues. Trimming took 6 bases from V and 1 from J, leaving 9 bases between them. Per germline, CDR1 SGHTA and CDR2 FQGTGA. The CDR3 protein is CASSSSGNTGELFF. In nucleotides, the CDR3 is TGTGCCAGCAGTTCCTCCGGGAACACCGGGGAGCTGTTTTTT.

This clonotype showed up just a few times. The J gene is TRBJ1-2, the V gene TRBV12-3 or TRBV12-4, with 7 bases that match TRBD1. The junction had 5 bases not matched to a gene; V was cut back by 6 bases and J by 4 bases. This CDR3 spans 13 amino acids. CDR3 in DNA: TGTGCCAGCAGCCCAGGGGGGCCCTATGGCTACACCTTC. Encoded protein: CASSPGGPYGYTF.

The rearrangement uses TRBV10-3 and TRBJ2-7, with a tentative D call TRBD1 (6 bases). The V end was cut by 6 bases, the J end by 2 bases, with 17 bases between. The CDR3 has 15 residues. CDR1 and CDR2 from the germline V gene are ENHRY and SYGVKD. CDR3 DNA: TGTGCCATCAGGGGGGCGGATTGGGCAACCTACGAGCAGTACTTC. Protein product: CAIRGADWATYEQYF.

The V gene is TRBV4-3, the J gene TRBJ2-1; 9 bases align to TRBD2. The germline V gene has CDR1 LGHNA and CDR2 YSLEER. J was trimmed by 3 bases and V by 0 bases; bases with no gene match: 3. The CDR3 runs to 16 residues. CDR3 in DNA: TGCGCCAGCAGCCAAGAGTCGCGGGGGGGCTACAATGAGCAGTTCTTC. Translating gives CASSQESRGGYNEQFF.

This clonotype was counted a few times. V usage is TRBV9 and J usage is TRBJ2-1; D might be TRBD1 or TRBD2, each matching 5 bases. The CDR3 has 12 amino acids. Per the germline V gene, CDR1 is SGDLS and CDR2 is YYNGEE. V lost 4 bases, J lost 8 bases, and 10 bases lay in between. For the CDR3, the DNA is TGTGCCAGCAGCTTCAGGGACGATGAGCAGTTCTTC. Translated: CASSFRDDEQFF.

The chain is built from TRBV10-3 and TRBJ2-5; 7 positions match TRBD1. CDR3 length: 15 residues. The trim removed 3 bases at V and 0 bases at J, leaving 4 bases unmatched. The germline V gene has CDR1 ENHRY and CDR2 SYGVKD. Here the CDR3 reads CAISDATGHQETQYF. The CDR3 coding sequence is TGTGCCATCAGTGACGCGACAGGGCACCAAGAGACCCAGTACTTC.